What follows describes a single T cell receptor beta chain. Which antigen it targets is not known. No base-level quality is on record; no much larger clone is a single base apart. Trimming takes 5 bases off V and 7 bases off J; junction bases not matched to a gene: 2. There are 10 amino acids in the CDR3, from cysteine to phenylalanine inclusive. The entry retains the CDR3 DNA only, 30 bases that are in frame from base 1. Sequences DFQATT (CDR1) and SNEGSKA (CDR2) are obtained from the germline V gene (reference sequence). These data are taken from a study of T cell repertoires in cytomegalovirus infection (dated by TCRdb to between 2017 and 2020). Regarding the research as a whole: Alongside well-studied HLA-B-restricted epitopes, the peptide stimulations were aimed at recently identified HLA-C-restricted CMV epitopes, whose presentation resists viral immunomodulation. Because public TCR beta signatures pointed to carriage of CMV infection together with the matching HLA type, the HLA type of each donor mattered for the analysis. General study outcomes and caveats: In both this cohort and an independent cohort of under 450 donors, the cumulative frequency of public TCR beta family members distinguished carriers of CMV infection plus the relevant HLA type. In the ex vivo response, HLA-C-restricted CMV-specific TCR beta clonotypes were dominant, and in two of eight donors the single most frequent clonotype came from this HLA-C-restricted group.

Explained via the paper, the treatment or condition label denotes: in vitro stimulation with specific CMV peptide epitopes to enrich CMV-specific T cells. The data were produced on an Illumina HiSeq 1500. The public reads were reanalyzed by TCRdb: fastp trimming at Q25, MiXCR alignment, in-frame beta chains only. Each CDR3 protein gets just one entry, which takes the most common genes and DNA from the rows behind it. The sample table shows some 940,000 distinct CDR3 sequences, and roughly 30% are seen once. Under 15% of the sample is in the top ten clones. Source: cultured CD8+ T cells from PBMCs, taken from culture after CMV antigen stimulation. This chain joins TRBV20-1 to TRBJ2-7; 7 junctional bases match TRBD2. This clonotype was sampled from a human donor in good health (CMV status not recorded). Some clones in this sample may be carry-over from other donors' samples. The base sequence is TGCAGTGCTCCGCGGGGGGAGCAGTACTTC. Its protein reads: CSAPRGEQYF.